This is a list of T cell receptor beta chains from one sample in a study of blood T cells in healthy people across ages. TCRdb re-derived calls from the 5' RACE reads in MiXCR, one entry per CDR3 protein. The sample has 850,000 to 1,300,000 distinct CDR3 sequences, 45% seen once. The sample comprised blood. The receptor set was obtained from a woman in her sixties in good health. Each CDR3 is given with its conserved first and last residue.

length,V,CDR3
15,TRBV7-2,CASSQDRGWGQPQHF
15,TRBV5-1,CASSRDSPRYNEQFF
13,TRBV28,CASTTINSYEQYF
18,TRBV4-1,CASSQESRSGRPSYEQYF
12,TRBV6-2/TRBV6-3,CASSYQKYEQYF
15,TRBV5-1,CASSLGGQFQETQYF
16,TRBV20-1,CSASPGQGFSNQPQHF
13,TRBV5-1,CASSLGQGETQYF
11,TRBV12-3/TRBV12-4,CASSFVAEQYF
15,TRBV12-3/TRBV12-4,CASSGGLAGAETQYF
13,TRBV15,CATSPGTNYEQYF
16,TRBV11-2,CASSLGGGRFNYEQYF
14,TRBV7-9,CASSLVSATGELFF
17,TRBV12-3/TRBV12-4,CASSLALPTSGDNEQFF
16,TRBV20-1,CSAYPFDRGMVNEQYF
13,TRBV12-3/TRBV12-4,CASSPTGIETQYF
16,TRBV12-3/TRBV12-4,CASSFGTLKPTYGYTF
14,TRBV20-1,CSASFAGTYNEQFF
13,TRBV27,CASGRDRGYEQYF
16,TRBV13,CASSSSSGRATYEQYF
20,TRBV4-1,CASSHTPKRPGQEGADTQYF
17,TRBV5-6,CASSSPAASLGADTQYF
14,TRBV7-2,CASSLPGQPYGYTF
14,TRBV24-1,CATRPPRENTEAFF
15,TRBV5-1,CASSSVAGGSYEQYF
19,TRBV5-6,CASSLVGTAGTSGYNEQYF
16,TRBV6-4,CASSDSSRREGGEQFF
17,TRBV27,CASSFAPGDRGRETQYF
15,TRBV24-1,CATSRTSGRSETQYF
14,TRBV29-1,CSAGAGGEAYEQYF
15,TRBV20-1,CSARAGELRAYEQYF
13,TRBV20-1,CSASSGRVKEQFF
15,TRBV12-3/TRBV12-4,CASTPHGSSYNEQFF
15,TRBV4-2,CASSQGDRANPEQYF
15,TRBV9,CASSVGTSAQYEQYF
15,TRBV20-1,CSASLGDTDNSPLHF
16,TRBV7-9,CASNTPGELAKNIQYF
15,TRBV9,CASSASGTFQETQYF
17,TRBV4-1,CASSQPRLAGGYNEQFF
14,TRBV27,CASSLTSSLSEQYF
13,TRBV6-5,CASSGLAGAEQYF
14,TRBV9,CASSVATGEDTQYF
15,TRBV6-2/TRBV6-3,CASSEGLAKTDTQYF
19,TRBV2,CASSPTGLAGGSSYNEQFF
13,TRBV20-1,CSARVITTDTQYF
15,TRBV12-3/TRBV12-4,CASSPRTGFGNLLFF
17,TRBV14,CASSQDHPGSYPEKLFF
16,TRBV3-1,CASSLGLAGPRETQYF